This T cell receptor (beta chain) was identified in a study of blood T cell repertoires in COVID-19. Study summary: The United States, Italy and Spain provided the acute and convalescent COVID-19 samples. The analysed material was cDNA or gDNA that came from T cells, B-cell-depleted T cells, or PBMCs.

Germline V lookup: CDR1 KGHDR, CDR2 SFDVKD. V lost 6 bases to trimming and J lost 1 base; unmatched junction nucleotides: 4. The CDR3 is made up of 15 amino acids. Measured with immunoSEQ multiplex PCR; TCRdb has only the in-frame clones, and not every one. This sample has about 56,000 clones; roughly 82% occur once, and the top ten carry 8.2%. There are a few counts of this clone. The receptor was isolated from an elderly woman with acute or convalescent COVID-19. Sequenced: peripheral blood. The chain uses TRBV24-1 and TRBJ2-2; 7 nucleotides agree with TRBD1. The CDR3 DNA reads TGTGCCACCAGTCACAGGGGTCGGAACACCGGGGAGCTGTTTTTT. It specifies CATSHRGRNTGELFF.